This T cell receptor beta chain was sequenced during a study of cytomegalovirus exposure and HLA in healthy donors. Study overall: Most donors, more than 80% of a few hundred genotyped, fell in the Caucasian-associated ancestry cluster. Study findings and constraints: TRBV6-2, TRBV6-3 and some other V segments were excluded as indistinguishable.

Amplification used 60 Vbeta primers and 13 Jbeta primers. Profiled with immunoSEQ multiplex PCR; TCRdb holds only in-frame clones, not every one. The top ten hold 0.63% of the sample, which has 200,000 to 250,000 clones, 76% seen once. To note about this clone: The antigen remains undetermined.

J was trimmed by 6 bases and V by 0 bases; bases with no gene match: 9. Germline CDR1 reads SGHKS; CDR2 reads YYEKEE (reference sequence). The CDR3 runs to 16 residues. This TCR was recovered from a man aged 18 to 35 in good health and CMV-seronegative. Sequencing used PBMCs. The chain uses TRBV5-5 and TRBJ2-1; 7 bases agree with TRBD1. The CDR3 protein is CASSLALAKGANEQFF. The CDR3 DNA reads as TGTGCCAGCAGCTTGGCTCTGGCCAAGGGGGCCAATGAGCAGTTCTTC.